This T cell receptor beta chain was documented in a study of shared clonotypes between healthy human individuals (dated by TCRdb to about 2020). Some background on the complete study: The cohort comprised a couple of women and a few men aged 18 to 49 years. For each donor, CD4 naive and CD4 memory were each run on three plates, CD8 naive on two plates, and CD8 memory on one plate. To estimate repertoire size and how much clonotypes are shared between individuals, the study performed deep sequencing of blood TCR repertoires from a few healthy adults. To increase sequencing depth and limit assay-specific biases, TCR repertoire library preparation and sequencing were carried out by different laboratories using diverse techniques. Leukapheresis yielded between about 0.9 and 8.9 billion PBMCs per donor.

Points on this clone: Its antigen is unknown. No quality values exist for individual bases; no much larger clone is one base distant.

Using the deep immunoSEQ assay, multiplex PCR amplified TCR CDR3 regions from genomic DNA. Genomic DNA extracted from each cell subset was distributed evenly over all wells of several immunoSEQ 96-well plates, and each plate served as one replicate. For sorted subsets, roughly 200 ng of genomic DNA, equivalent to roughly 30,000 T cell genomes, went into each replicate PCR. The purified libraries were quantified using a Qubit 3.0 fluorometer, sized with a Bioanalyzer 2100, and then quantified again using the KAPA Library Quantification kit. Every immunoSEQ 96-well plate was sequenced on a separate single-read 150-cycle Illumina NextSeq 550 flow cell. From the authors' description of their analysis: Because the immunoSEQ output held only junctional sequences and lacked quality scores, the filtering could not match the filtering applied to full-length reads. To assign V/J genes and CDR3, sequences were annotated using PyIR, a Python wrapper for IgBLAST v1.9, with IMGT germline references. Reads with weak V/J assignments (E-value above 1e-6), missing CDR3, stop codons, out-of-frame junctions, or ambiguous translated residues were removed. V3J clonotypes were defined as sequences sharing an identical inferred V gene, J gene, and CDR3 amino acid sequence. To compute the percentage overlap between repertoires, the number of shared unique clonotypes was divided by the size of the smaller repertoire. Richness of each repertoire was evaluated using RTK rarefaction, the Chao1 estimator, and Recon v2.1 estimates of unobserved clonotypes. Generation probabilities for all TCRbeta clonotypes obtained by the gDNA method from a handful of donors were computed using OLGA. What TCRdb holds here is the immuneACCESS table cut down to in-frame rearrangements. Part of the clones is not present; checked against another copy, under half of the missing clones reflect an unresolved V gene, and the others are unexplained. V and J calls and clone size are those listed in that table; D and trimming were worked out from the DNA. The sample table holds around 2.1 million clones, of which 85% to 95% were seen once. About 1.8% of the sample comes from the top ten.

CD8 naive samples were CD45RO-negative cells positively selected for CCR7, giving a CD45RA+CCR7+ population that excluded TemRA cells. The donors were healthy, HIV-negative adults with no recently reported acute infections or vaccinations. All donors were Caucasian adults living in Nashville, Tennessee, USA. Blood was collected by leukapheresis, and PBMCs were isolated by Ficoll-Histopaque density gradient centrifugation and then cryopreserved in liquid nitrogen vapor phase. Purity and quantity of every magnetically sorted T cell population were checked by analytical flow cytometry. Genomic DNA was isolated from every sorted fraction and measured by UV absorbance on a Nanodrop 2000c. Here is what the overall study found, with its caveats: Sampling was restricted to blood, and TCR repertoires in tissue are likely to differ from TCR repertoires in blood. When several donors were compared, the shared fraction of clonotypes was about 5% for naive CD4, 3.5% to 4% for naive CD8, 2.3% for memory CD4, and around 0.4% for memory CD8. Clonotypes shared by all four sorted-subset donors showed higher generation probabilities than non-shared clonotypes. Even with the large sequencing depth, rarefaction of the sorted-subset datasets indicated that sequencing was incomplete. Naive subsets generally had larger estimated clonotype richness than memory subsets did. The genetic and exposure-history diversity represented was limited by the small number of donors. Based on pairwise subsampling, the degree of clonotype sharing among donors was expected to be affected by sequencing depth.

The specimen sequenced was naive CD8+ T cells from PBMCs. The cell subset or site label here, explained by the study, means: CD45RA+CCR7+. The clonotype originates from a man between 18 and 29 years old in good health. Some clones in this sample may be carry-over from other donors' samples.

The DNA is TGCGCCAGCAGCCAAGATAGGGTTGGAGGCGGTTACAATGAGCAGTTCTTC. It translates as CASSQDRVGGGYNEQFF. Recombination joined TRBV4-3 with TRBJ2-1, with a weak D call of TRBD2 (5 bases match). The CDR3, cysteine through phenylalanine, is 17 amino acids long. Only the CDR3 DNA stays, 51 bases, in frame from base 1. V is clipped by 0 bases and J by 4 bases, and the sequence between their germline boundaries is 16 bases long. CDR1 and CDR2, per the germline V gene, are LGHNA and YSLEER.